This T cell receptor (beta chain) was identified during a study of breast tumors, draining lymph nodes, adjacent tissues. The table lists this clonotype with many counts. Antigen unknown. TCRdb itself ran the multiplex PCR reads through MiXCR, one entry per CDR3 protein. Seen here are about 31,000 distinct CDR3 sequences, roughly 69% observed once, and the top ten hold approximately 20%. Regarding the study as a whole: Compared with basal-like, luminal-like tumors shared significantly more repertoire with nontumor tissue. Compared with lymph nodes, tumors were less diverse; compared with nontumor tissue, more.

CDR1 is MNHNS and CDR2 is SASEGT in the germline V gene. Trimming cost V 5 bases and J 3 bases; bases outside gene matches: 9. The CDR3 is 15 amino acids. The sample consisted of breast tumor tissue. This receptor was identified in a female donor with breast cancer. Some clones in this sample may be carry-over from other donors' samples. The V call is TRBV6-1, the J call TRBJ2-7, with 8 bases aligning to TRBD2. The CDR3 protein is CASSPIAGRGYEQYF. The DNA for the CDR3 is TGTGCCAGCAGTCCAATAGCGGGAAGAGGCTACGAGCAGTACTTC.